These 26 T cell receptor beta chains originate from one sample sequenced in a study of blood T cell repertoires in COVID-19. TCRdb's copy holds only in-frame clones and misses some; the assay was immunoSEQ multiplex PCR. The sample holds some 350,000 clones, 85% to 90% seen once. Source material: peripheral blood. The source is a woman aged 45-65 years with COVID-19, enrolled during active disease.

The rearrangement joins TRBV19 to TRBJ2-7; 10 bases are a match to TRBD1. CDR1 and CDR2 (germline): LNHDA, SQIVND (reference sequence). V dropped 6 bases and J dropped 2; count of bases not matched to a gene: 7. CDR3 length: 15 amino acids. The CDR3: CASSQGTGATYEQYF. CDR3 in DNA: TGTGCCAGTAGCCAGGGGACAGGGGCAACCTACGAGCAGTACTTC.

This chain joins TRBV27 and TRBJ1-2; the D gene is possibly TRBD1 (6 bases). V was trimmed by 5 bases and J by 1 base, leaving 17 bases between them. Germline CDR1 and CDR2: MNHEY and SMNVEV (reference sequence). The CDR3 runs to 16 residues. The CDR3 sequence: CASSLGTNSYNYGYTF. The CDR3 DNA reads TGTGCCAGCAGTCTTGGGACAAATTCTTATAACTATGGCTACACCTTC.

This CDR3 is CASSGDSRGGELFF. Here the CDR3 DNA reads TGTGCCAGCAGCGGGGACTCTCGGGGCGGGGAGCTGTTTTTT. The rearrangement links TRBV7-8 to TRBJ2-2; D may be TRBD2 (6 bases). The CDR3 runs to 14 residues. Between the trimmed V and J ends, which lost 5 bases and 7 bases, there was a span of 14 bases. In germline, CDR1 is SGHVS, CDR2 FQNEAQ.

J is TRBJ1-6 and V is TRBV19; D uncertain. CDR1 is LNHDA and CDR2 is SQIVND in the germline V gene (reference sequence). The CDR3 has 15 amino acids. The V end was cut by 7 bases, the J end by 0 bases, with 10 bases between. CDR3 bases: TGTGCCAGTACTGCGGAGAGCTCCTATAATTCACCCCTCCACTTT. Amino acids: CASTAESSYNSPLHF. The whole variable domain, filled in from reference TRBV19 and TRBJ1-6, reads DGGITQSPKYLFRKEGQNVTLSCEQNLNHDAMYWYRQDPGQGLRLIYYSQIVNDFQKGDIAEGYSVSREKKESFPLTVTSAQKNPTAFYLCASTAESSYNSPLHFGNGTRLTVT.

This clone came up once. This sequence joins TRBV18 and TRBJ2-7; 13 bases agree with TRBD2. Trimming removed 3 bases from V and 6 bases from J; junction bases left unmatched: 2. The CDR3 sequence is 14 residues long. CDR1 and CDR2 from the germline V gene are KGHSH and LQKENI. CDR3 sequence reads: CASSPTSGRTEQYF. Here the CDR3 DNA reads TGTGCCAGCTCACCGACTAGCGGGAGGACCGAGCAGTACTTC.

The chain uses TRBV7-2 and TRBJ2-2; a weak D match, TRBD2 (5 bases). There are 16 residues in the CDR3. Germline V lookup: CDR1 SGHTA, CDR2 FQGNSA. Trimming took 1 base from V and 7 from J, leaving 16 bases between them. The CDR3 DNA is TGTGCCAGCAGCTTAGGTCCGGGGTTTAATGGCGGGGAGCTGTTTTTT. It yields the protein CASSLGPGFNGGELFF.

The chain links TRBV10-1 to TRBJ2-1; 8 bases line up with TRBD1. J was trimmed by 7 bases and V by 4 bases; bases with no gene match: 3. Germline V gene lookup returns CDR1 WNHNN and CDR2 SYGVQD (reference sequence). This CDR3 has 13 amino acids. The CDR3 bases are TGCGCCAGCAGTGTTTACAGGGGGAATGAGCAGTTCTTC. Amino acids: CASSVYRGNEQFF.

V usage is TRBV29-1 and J usage is TRBJ1-2; TRBD1 matches 12 bases. The CDR3 has 16 residues. The J segment lost 3 bases and the V segment lost 4 bases, leaving 9 bases of the junction unmatched. Per germline, CDR1 SQVTM and CDR2 ANQGSEA. This CDR3 is CSVASGGTGGDYGYTF. The DNA for the CDR3 is TGCAGCGTTGCTAGCGGGGGGACAGGGGGCGACTATGGCTACACCTTC.

The chain employs TRBV5-6 and TRBJ2-2, with unresolved D. Germline CDR1 SGHDT, CDR2 YYEEEE. This CDR3 has 17 amino acids. The V end was cut by 2 bases, the J end by 0 bases, with 14 bases between. The CDR3: CASSLSEPGSNTGELFF. Here the CDR3 DNA reads TGTGCCAGCAGCTTATCGGAGCCCGGTTCGAACACCGGGGAGCTGTTTTTT.

The rearrangement joins TRBV4-3 to TRBJ2-1; perhaps TRBD1 as D (5 bases). The germline V and J ends were trimmed by 1 base and 0 bases, with 13 bases remaining between them. Germline loops: CDR1 LGHNA, CDR2 YSLEER. The CDR3 covers 17 residues. In DNA, the CDR3 is TGCGCCAGCAGCCAAGGTTCCTGGGGCAGCTCCTACAATGAGCAGTTCTTC. It specifies CASSQGSWGSSYNEQFF.

The rearrangement joins TRBV27 to TRBJ2-7, with 11 nucleotides matching TRBD2. Germline CDR1 is MNHEY and CDR2 is SMNVEV (reference sequence). V dropped 0 bases and J dropped 2; count of bases not matched to a gene: 3. The CDR3 sequence is 16 residues long. CDR3 sequence reads: CASSLSHSGRAYEQYF. The CDR3 DNA sequence: TGTGCCAGCAGTTTATCCCATAGCGGGAGGGCCTACGAGCAGTACTTC.

CDR3 nucleotides: TGTGCCAGCAGCTTCGGGGAGAATGAGCAGTTCTTC. Protein sequence: CASSFGENEQFF. The chain is built from TRBV5-4 and TRBJ2-1; the D gene is possibly TRBD2 (5 bases). The CDR3 length is 12 residues. Trimming left V 2 bases short and J 7 bases short, with 7 bases between. Germline assignment: CDR1 SGHNT and CDR2 YYREEE (reference sequence).

The chain combines TRBV6-5 with TRBJ2-1; D is undetermined. Trimming took 7 bases from V and 7 from J, leaving 11 bases between them. The germline CDR1 and CDR2 sequences are MNHEY and SVGAGI. The CDR3 is 12 residues long. CDR3 DNA: TGTGCCAGCACCACTCCTCGGAATGAGCAGTTCTTC. Translated, it gives CASTTPRNEQFF.

The rearrangement uses TRBV9 and TRBJ2-7; D not resolved. The CDR3 has 14 residues. Germline-derived CDR1 and CDR2 are SGDLS and YYNGEE. V lost 0 bases and J lost 2, with 9 bases in between. CDR3 in DNA: TGTGCCAGCAGCGTAGGGGTGGGCGCCTACGAGCAGTACTTC. The encoded protein is CASSVGVGAYEQYF.

The chain employs TRBV6-5 and TRBJ2-1, with D possibly TRBD1 on 6 matching bases. The CDR3 spans 15 residues. Looked up from germline, CDR1 is MNHEY and CDR2 is SVGAGI. V lost 5 bases to trimming and J lost 6 bases, with 17 bases between them. CDR3 region: CASSRDRTPRNEQFF. In DNA form, the CDR3 reads TGTGCCAGCAGTAGAGACAGGACCCCCCGCAATGAGCAGTTCTTC.

This clone was counted between two and nine times. The chain employs TRBV5-4 and TRBJ2-3, with 9 bases fitting TRBD2. Germline lookup yields CDR1 SGHNT and CDR2 YYREEE (reference sequence). The CDR3 is made up of 15 amino acids. V was clipped by 6 bases and J by 1 base; unmatched bases: 6. CDR3 region: CASIEQREGTDTQYF. Written as DNA, the CDR3 is TGTGCCAGCATCGAACAGCGGGAGGGCACAGATACGCAGTATTTT. The variable domain in full, with the rest retrieved from reference TRBV5-4 and TRBJ2-3, is ETGVTQSPTHLIKTRGQQVTLRCSSQSGHNTVSWYQQALGQGPQFIFQYYREEENGRGNFPPRFSGLQFPNYSSELNVNALELDDSALYLCASIEQREGTDTQYFGPGTRLTVL.

The chain has TRBV29-1 and TRBJ2-1; 7 bases are a match to TRBD2. CDR3 length: 15 residues. Germline V lookup: CDR1 SQVTM, CDR2 ANQGSEA. V was clipped by 3 bases and J by 8 bases; unmatched bases: 13. The CDR3 sequence is CSVEASGKELHEQFF. The CDR3 DNA sequence: TGCAGCGTTGAGGCTAGCGGTAAGGAGCTGCATGAGCAGTTCTTC.

The chain recombines TRBV19 with TRBJ2-7; weak D call: TRBD2 (5 bases). CDR1 and CDR2 (germline): LNHDA, SQIVND (reference sequence). This CDR3 is 12 amino acids long. The V end lost 8 bases, the J end lost 4 bases, and 12 bases lay between the germline ends. The CDR3 sequence is CASSPGGYEQYF. In nucleotides, the CDR3 is TGTGCCAGTTCCCCCGGCGGGTACGAGCAGTACTTC.

The chain recombines TRBV19 with TRBJ1-3; 7 positions agree with TRBD1. The CDR3 length is 15 residues. Unmatched junction bases numbered 6, after V lost 7 bases and J lost 0 bases. CDR1 is LNHDA and CDR2 is SQIVND in the germline V gene (reference sequence). CDR3 protein: CASKGQKPSGNTIYF. The CDR3 bases are TGTGCCAGTAAGGGACAGAAGCCCTCTGGAAACACCATATATTTT.

The J gene is TRBJ2-3, the V gene TRBV5-4; the match to TRBD2 covers 14 bases. The CDR3 is 18 residues long. Germline lookup yields CDR1 SGHNT and CDR2 YYREEE (reference sequence). With V trimmed by 3 bases and J by 1 base, 7 bases remained unmatched. CDR3 amino acids: CASSSGTSGSWGTDTQYF. CDR3 DNA: TGTGCCAGCAGCTCCGGGACTAGCGGGAGTTGGGGCACAGATACGCAGTATTTT. Based on the CDR3 plus reference TRBV5-4 and TRBJ2-3, the full variable domain is ETGVTQSPTHLIKTRGQQVTLRCSSQSGHNTVSWYQQALGQGPQFIFQYYREEENGRGNFPPRFSGLQFPNYSSELNVNALELDDSALYLCASSSGTSGSWGTDTQYFGPGTRLTVL.

V usage is TRBV19 and J usage is TRBJ1-5, with TRBD1 matching 7 bases. V lost 8 bases and J lost 2; bases outside the gene matches: 9. CDR1 LNHDA and CDR2 SQIVND come from the germline V gene (reference sequence). CDR3 size: 15 residues. CDR3 in DNA: TGTGCCAGTTCACTAGGACAGGTTGGCAATCAGCCCCAGCATTTT. Residues: CASSLGQVGNQPQHF.

Points on this clone: The missing conserved phenylalanine or tryptophan at the end of this CDR3 makes a read error likely. The limits of the CDR3 on the DNA are not certain, so only TCRdb's listed CDR3 is given. The chain couples TRBV5-6 to TRBJ1-1; whether TRBD1, the table's D call, matches the DNA was not checked. The CDR3 comprises 10 residues, both ends counted. Germline V gene sequence: CDR1 SGHDT, CDR2 YYEEEE. The CDR3 is CASSVHDMGL.

This clone was counted a few times. This chain connects TRBV5-6 to TRBJ1-2; D unresolved. The germline CDR1 and CDR2 sequences are SGHDT and YYEEEE. CDR3 size: 15 residues. Trimming pared 3 bases from V and 4 bases from J, leaving 16 bases between. CDR3 region: CASSSGFRVTYGYTF. DNA for the CDR3: TGTGCCAGCAGCTCCGGTTTTCGGGTCACCTATGGCTACACCTTC.

The chain is built from TRBV6-5 and TRBJ2-2; D perhaps matches TRBD1 (5 bases). V was shortened by 0 bases and J by 9 bases, with 11 bases between the two germline ends. CDR3 length: 14 residues. The germline V gene encodes CDR1 MNHEY and CDR2 SVGAGI. CDR3 DNA: TGTGCCAGCAGTTACTCGCAGGGCGCGTGGGAGCTGTTTTTT. Encoded protein: CASSYSQGAWELFF.

The rearrangement uses TRBV5-6 and TRBJ1-2; D is possibly TRBD1 (6 bases). This CDR3 has 15 amino acids. In germline, CDR1 is SGHDT, CDR2 YYEEEE. V shed 2 bases and J shed 5 bases, with 16 bases lying between them. CDR3 sequence reads: CASSLIVRTEYGYTF. The CDR3 DNA is TGTGCCAGCAGCTTAATTGTCAGGACAGAGTATGGCTACACCTTC.

The chain joins TRBV18 to TRBJ2-5; 7 nucleotides match TRBD1. V lost 4 bases, J lost 5 bases, and 7 bases stayed unmatched. Germline V gene data show CDR1 as KGHSH and CDR2 as LQKENI. The CDR3 extends over 14 amino acids. This chain's CDR3 is CASSLTKGAETQYF. The CDR3 DNA follows: TGTGCCAGCTCACTAACTAAGGGGGCGGAGACCCAGTACTTC.